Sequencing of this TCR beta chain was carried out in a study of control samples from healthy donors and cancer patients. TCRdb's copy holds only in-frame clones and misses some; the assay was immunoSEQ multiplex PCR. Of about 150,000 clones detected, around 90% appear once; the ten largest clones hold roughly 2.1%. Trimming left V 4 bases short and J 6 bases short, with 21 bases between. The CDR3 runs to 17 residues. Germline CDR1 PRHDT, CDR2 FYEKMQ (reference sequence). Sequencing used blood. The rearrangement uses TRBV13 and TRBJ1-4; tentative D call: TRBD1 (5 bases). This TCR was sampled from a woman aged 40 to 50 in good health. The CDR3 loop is CASSSYFVRGGDEKLFF. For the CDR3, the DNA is TGTGCCAGCAGCTCCTACTTTGTGAGGGGCGGAGATGAAAAACTGTTTTTT. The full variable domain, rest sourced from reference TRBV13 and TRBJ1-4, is AAGVIQSPRHLIKEKRETATLKCYPIPRHDTVYWYQQGPGQDPQFLISFYEKMQSDKGSIPDRFSAQQFSDYHSELNMSSLELGDSALYFCASSSYFVRGGDEKLFFGSGTQLSVL.